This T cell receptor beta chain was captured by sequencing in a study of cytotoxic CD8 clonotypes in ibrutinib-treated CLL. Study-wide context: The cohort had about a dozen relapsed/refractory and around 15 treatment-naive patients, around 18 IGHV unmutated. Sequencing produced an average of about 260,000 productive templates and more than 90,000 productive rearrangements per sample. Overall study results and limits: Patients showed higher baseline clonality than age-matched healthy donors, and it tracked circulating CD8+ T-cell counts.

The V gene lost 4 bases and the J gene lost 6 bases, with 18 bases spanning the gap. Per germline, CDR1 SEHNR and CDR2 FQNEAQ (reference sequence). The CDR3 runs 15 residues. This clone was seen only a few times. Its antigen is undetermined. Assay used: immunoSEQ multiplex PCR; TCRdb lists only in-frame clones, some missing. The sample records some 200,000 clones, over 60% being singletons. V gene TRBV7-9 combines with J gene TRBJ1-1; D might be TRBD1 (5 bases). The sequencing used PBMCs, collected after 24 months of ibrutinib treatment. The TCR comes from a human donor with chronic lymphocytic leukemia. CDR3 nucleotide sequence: TGTGCCAGCAGCTCCAGACGGACTGGGGACGCTGAAGCTTTCTTT. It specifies CASSSRRTGDAEAFF. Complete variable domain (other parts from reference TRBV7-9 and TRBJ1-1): DTGVSQNPRHKITKRGQNVTFRCDPISEHNRLYWYRQTLGQGPEFLTYFQNEAQLEKSRLLSDRFSAERPKGSFSTLEIQRTEQGDSAMYLCASSSRRTGDAEAFFGQGTRLTVV.